This T cell receptor (beta chain) was profiled in a study of PD-1 blockade in classical Hodgkin lymphoma. The V end lost 7 bases, the J end lost 7 bases, and 4 bases lay between the germline ends. This CDR3 contains 9 residues. The V gene's germline CDR1 is MNHEY and CDR2 SMNVEV (reference sequence). Data came from immunoSEQ multiplex PCR; TCRdb stores just in-frame clones and leaves some out. The sample holds tens of thousands of clones, 71% seen once. In its sample, this clone was seen a few times. Brentuximab vedotin exposure varied among the patients, all of whom had relapsed after autologous stem cell transplantation.

This clonotype was sampled from a human donor with classical Hodgkin lymphoma. Sequencing was performed on peripheral blood mononuclear cells (PBMCs), taken at baseline. The chain carries TRBV27 and TRBJ1-2; D uncertain. CDR3 nucleotide sequence: TGTGCCAGCATCCGTGGCTACACCTTC. It yields the protein CASIRGYTF.